The rows below give T cell receptor beta chains drawn from one sample of a study of T cells in Graves' hyperthyroidism and ophthalmopathy. TCRdb independently ran MiXCR on the multiplex PCR reads; one entry per CDR3 protein. The sample yields around 250,000 distinct CDR3 sequences, approximately 16% seen once. The sample was blood. These receptors came from a woman aged 18-29 years with Graves' ophthalmopathy. Both conserved end residues are part of each CDR3. D genes are given only for firm matches. The listing skips clone size in some rows; elsewhere it reads once, few, many or a size class.

V gene	J gene	clone size	D gene	CDR3 protein	CDR3 DNA
TRBV3-1	TRBJ2-7	once	TRBD1	CASRPGQGKGDEQYF	TGTGCCAGCAGGCCCGGACAGGGCAAAGGAGACGAGCAGTACTTC
TRBV20-1	TRBJ2-3	many	NA	CSARVAGHTDTQYF	TGCAGTGCTAGAGTTGCGGGGCACACAGATACGCAGTATTTT
TRBV9	TRBJ1-6	many	NA	CASSPSSYNSPLHF	TGTGCCAGCAGCCCTTCCTCCTATAATTCACCCCTCCACTTT
TRBV2	TRBJ2-1	many	TRBD2	CASIRLAGGRSLVGNEQFF	TGTGCCAGCATCCGGCTAGCGGGAGGCCGCAGCCTCGTGGGGAATGAGCAGTTCTTC
TRBV7-9	TRBJ1-2	few	NA	CASSFPGGTGYTF	TGTGCCAGCAGCTTTCCGGGGGGGACTGGCTACACCTTC
TRBV2	TRBJ2-3	many	TRBD2	CASMKRAGGPADTQYF	TGTGCCAGCATGAAAAGAGCGGGAGGGCCGGCAGATACGCAGTATTTT
TRBV6-1	TRBJ2-7	many	NA	CASGGWDEQYF	TGTGCCAGCGGAGGTTGGGACGAGCAGTACTTC
TRBV9	TRBJ2-6	NA	TRBD2	CASSALAGGSGANVLTF	TGTGCCAGCAGCGCCTTAGCGGGAGGGAGTGGGGCCAACGTCCTGACTTTC
TRBV5-1	TRBJ2-2	NA	TRBD1	CASSLEGAPGGELFF	TGCGCCAGCAGCTTGGAGGGGGCCCCGGGAGGGGAGCTGTTTTTT
TRBV6-5	TRBJ2-3	NA	NA	CASSYSDGGPSTDTQYF	TGTGCCAGCAGTTACTCGGACGGGGGCCCTAGCACAGATACGCAGTATTTT
TRBV10-3	TRBJ2-7	many	TRBD1	CAISGEDRGSYEQYF	TGTGCCATCAGTGGAGAGGACAGGGGGTCCTACGAGCAGTACTTC
TRBV19	TRBJ1-1	many	NA	CASSMDGGESTEAFF	TGTGCCAGTAGTATGGACGGAGGTGAATCCACTGAAGCTTTCTTT
TRBV14	TRBJ2-1	NA	TRBD1	CASSRGDRRWDEQFF	TGTGCCAGCAGCCGCGGGGACAGGAGGTGGGATGAGCAGTTCTTC
TRBV5-1	TRBJ2-3	many	TRBD1	CASSLVGGQVSDTQYF	TGCGCCAGCAGCTTGGTGGGGGGACAGGTATCAGATACGCAGTATTTT
TRBV27	TRBJ1-1	many	TRBD1	CASSSLDRGQGAFF	TGTGCCAGCAGTTCCTTAGACAGGGGGCAAGGGGCTTTCTTT
TRBV12-3/TRBV12-4	TRBJ1-1	many	NA	CASSFGGTEAFF	TGTGCCAGCAGTTTTGGGGGAACTGAAGCTTTCTTT
TRBV10-2	TRBJ2-7	NA	NA	CASGPSREQYF	TGCGCCAGCGGACCCTCCCGCGAGCAGTACTTC
TRBV5-1	TRBJ2-3	many	TRBD2	CASSSARLAGRSDTQYF	TGCGCCAGCAGCTCCGCTCGACTAGCGGGAAGGTCCGATACGCAGTATTTT
TRBV6-2/TRBV6-3	TRBJ2-1	NA	TRBD2	CASSSELAGGYNEQFF	TGTGCCAGCAGTTCCGAACTAGCGGGGGGCTACAATGAGCAGTTCTTC
TRBV28	TRBJ1-1	many	NA	CASINRGPPNTEAFF	TGTGCCAGCATCAATAGGGGCCCCCCGAACACTGAAGCTTTCTTT
TRBV6-1	TRBJ2-1	NA	TRBD2	CASSYSAGVPNEQFF	TGTGCCAGCAGTTACAGCGCGGGAGTCCCCAATGAGCAGTTCTTC
TRBV11-2	TRBJ2-7	NA	NA	CASSLYGEPFYEQYF	TGTGCCAGCAGCTTATACGGGGAACCATTCTACGAGCAGTACTTC
TRBV7-6	TRBJ2-2	many	NA	CASSRTAAFTGELFF	TGTGCCAGCAGCCGCACCGCGGCGTTCACCGGGGAGCTGTTTTTT
TRBV9	TRBJ2-5	many	NA	CASSLLSTQETQYF	TGTGCCAGCAGCCTCCTAAGCACTCAAGAGACCCAGTACTTC
TRBV6-1	TRBJ2-5	many	TRBD2	CATKRGVGETQYF	TGTGCCACAAAACGGGGGGTTGGGGAGACCCAGTACTTC